This TCR beta chain is drawn from a study of control samples from healthy donors and cancer patients. V lost 6 bases to trimming and J lost 10 bases; unmatched junction nucleotides: 8. Germline assignment: CDR1 LNHDA and CDR2 SQIVND (reference sequence). The CDR3 totals 13 residues. This table comes from immunoSEQ multiplex PCR, and its TCRdb copy is limited to in-frame clones, with some not included. The sample includes 120,000 or so clones, around nine tenths of them seen just once. Sequenced sample: blood. The origin of this receptor is a man aged 30 to 45 in good health. V is TRBV19 and J is TRBJ1-1; TRBD1 aligns across 10 bases. DNA of the CDR3: TGTGCCAGTAGCGGGGACAGGGGTGAGGGAGCTTTCTTT. The encoded protein is CASSGDRGEGAFF.